This is a list of T cell receptor beta chains from one sample in a study of T cell responses to AZD1222 COVID-19 vaccine. Generated by immunoSEQ multiplex PCR, the TCRdb table keeps only in-frame clones and is missing some. The sample has about 80,000 clones, approximately 85% seen once. The specimen comprised peripheral blood, sampled 28 days after the second AZD1222 dose. Source of these receptors: an adult who received the AZD1222 COVID-19 vaccine. Each CDR3 is given with its conserved first and last residue.

j_call v_call cdr3_aa
TRBJ2-2 TRBV24-1 CATSPDRVGTGELFF
TRBJ2-1 TRBV5-1 CASSLPGTEKFF
TRBJ1-2 TRBV7-8 CASSLDRNGYTF
TRBJ1-5 TRBV24-1 CATSDRGGSGNQPQHF
TRBJ1-1 TRBV28 CASILGGADTEAFF
TRBJ2-5 TRBV5-8 CASSLEASGGQETQYF
TRBJ1-4 TRBV19 CASSTGPANEKLFF
TRBJ2-7 TRBV4-3 CASSQDTVDRGPYEQYF
TRBJ2-7 TRBV6-5 CASSYKQGISLEQYF
TRBJ1-1 TRBV4-1 CASSQDRRAEAFF
TRBJ2-7 TRBV28 CASSFQPPDEQYF
TRBJ1-2 TRBV5-1 CASSPGTAGQGGYTF
TRBJ2-5 TRBV9 CASSVASSGGARETQYF
TRBJ2-7 TRBV30 CAWSVSGGNYEQYF
TRBJ2-5 TRBV28 CASSRGLETQYF
TRBJ1-5 TRBV7-8 CASSLERAGKGNQPQHF
TRBJ1-1 TRBV19 CASRTIQGASTEAFF
TRBJ2-3 TRBV27 CASRGTDTQYF
TRBJ1-2 TRBV5-6 CASSLRDLFNYGYTF
TRBJ1-2 TRBV19 CASSMAAYGYTF
TRBJ1-1 TRBV5-4 CASSLIGGSEAFF
TRBJ1-5 TRBV30 CAWSKDRGRQPQHF
TRBJ2-1 TRBV28 CASSLGGRVGNEQFF
TRBJ1-6 TRBV6-5 CASSSGQGRSPLHF
TRBJ1-6 TRBV3-1/TRBV3-2 CASSQVGSPLHF
TRBJ1-2 TRBV4-1 CASSQQGSPFYGYTF
TRBJ2-1 TRBV6-2/TRBV6-3 CASSYSLAYNEQFF
TRBJ2-3 TRBV4-3 CASSQDHSSGSDTQYF
TRBJ2-3 TRBV10-3 CAISAHGTGGTDTQYF
TRBJ1-5 TRBV7-2 CASSPQGRPQHF
TRBJ1-1 TRBV11-3 CASSNPAYVVTEAFF
TRBJ1-4 TRBV18 CASSPLPGTTEKLFF
TRBJ2-1 TRBV5-1 CASSLEASGGYNEQFF
TRBJ1-6 TRBV3-1/TRBV3-2 CASSQVSTENSPLHF
TRBJ1-5 TRBV3-1/TRBV3-2 CASSPGNQPQHF
TRBJ1-5 TRBV3-1/TRBV3-2 CASSQGTGSNQPQHF
TRBJ1-5 TRBV30 CAWSVADINQPQHF
TRBJ2-7 TRBV7-9 CASSLPAREQYF
TRBJ1-2 TRBV20-1 CSAYSSSGYTF
TRBJ1-4 TRBV7-8 CASSGGSNEKLFF
TRBJ1-1 TRBV19 CASSIVRGQTEAFF
TRBJ1-1 TRBV4-3 CASSQVGQGRKGDTEAFF
TRBJ1-2 TRBV5-1 CASSLDWETSRIYGYTF
TRBJ1-1 TRBV5-1 CASSVGGNTEAFF
TRBJ2-7 TRBV5-4 CASSYGGRGYEQYF
TRBJ2-1 TRBV12-5 CASGPPRGGAWNEQFF
TRBJ2-1 TRBV30 CAWSVRLAGGPRVFF
TRBJ2-4 TRBV18 CASSPGTGRGIQYF
TRBJ1-4 TRBV5-1 CASSDGGDEKLFF
TRBJ2-1 TRBV10-1 CASSDRQTSGGADEQFF